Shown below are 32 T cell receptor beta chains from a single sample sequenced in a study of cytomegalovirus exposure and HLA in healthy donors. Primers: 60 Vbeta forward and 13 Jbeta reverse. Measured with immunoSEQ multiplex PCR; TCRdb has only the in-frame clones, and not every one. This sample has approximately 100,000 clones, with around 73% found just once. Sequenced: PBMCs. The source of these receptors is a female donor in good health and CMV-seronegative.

The CDR3 DNA reads as TGCGCCAGCAGCTTGTCCGGGACAGGCGATGGCTACACCTTC. Amino acid sequence: CASSLSGTGDGYTF. V usage is TRBV5-1 and J usage is TRBJ1-2; 8 positions agree with TRBD1. Germline V CDR1 and CDR2: SGHRS, YFSETQ. Unmatched junction bases numbered 5, after V lost 1 base and J lost 6 bases. The CDR3 spans 14 residues.

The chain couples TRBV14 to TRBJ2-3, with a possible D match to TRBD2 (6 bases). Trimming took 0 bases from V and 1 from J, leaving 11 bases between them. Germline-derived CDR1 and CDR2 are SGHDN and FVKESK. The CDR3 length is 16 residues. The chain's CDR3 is CASSQDPGLRTDTQYF. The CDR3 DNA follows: TGTGCCAGCAGCCAAGATCCGGGACTTCGCACAGATACGCAGTATTTT.

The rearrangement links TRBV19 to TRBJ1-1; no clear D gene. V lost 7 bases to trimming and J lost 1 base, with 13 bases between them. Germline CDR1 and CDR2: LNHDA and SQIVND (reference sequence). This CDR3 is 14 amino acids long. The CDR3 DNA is TGTGCCAGTACAGCGGGGTCGGGGAACACTGAAGCTTTCTTT. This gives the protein CASTAGSGNTEAFF.

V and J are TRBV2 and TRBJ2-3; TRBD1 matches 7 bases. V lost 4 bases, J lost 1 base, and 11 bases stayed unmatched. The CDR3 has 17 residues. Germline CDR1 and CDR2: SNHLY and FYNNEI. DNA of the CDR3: TGTGCCAGCAGTGGACAGGGCCTCGGAAGGGGCACAGATACGCAGTATTTT. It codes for CASSGQGLGRGTDTQYF.

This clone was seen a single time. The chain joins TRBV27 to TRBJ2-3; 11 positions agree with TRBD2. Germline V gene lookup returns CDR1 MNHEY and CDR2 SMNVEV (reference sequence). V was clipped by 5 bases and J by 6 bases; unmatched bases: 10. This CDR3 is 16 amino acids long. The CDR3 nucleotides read TGTGCCAGCAGTCCGTTAGCGGGGGGGCCGGGGGATACGCAGTATTTT. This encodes CASSPLAGGPGDTQYF.

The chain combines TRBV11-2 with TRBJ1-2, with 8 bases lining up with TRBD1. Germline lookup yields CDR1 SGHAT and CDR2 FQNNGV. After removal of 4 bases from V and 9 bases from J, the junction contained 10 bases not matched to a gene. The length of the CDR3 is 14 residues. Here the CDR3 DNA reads TGTGCCAGCAGCTCCCTCCGGACAGGGAAAAGCTACACCTTC. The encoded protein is CASSSLRTGKSYTF.

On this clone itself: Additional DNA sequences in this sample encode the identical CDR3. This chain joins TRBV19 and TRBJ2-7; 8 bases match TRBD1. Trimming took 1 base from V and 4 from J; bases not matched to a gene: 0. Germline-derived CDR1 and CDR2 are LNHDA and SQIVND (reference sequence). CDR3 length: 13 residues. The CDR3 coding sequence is TGTGCCAGTAGTATAGGGACAGGGTACGAGCAGTACTTC. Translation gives CASSIGTGYEQYF.

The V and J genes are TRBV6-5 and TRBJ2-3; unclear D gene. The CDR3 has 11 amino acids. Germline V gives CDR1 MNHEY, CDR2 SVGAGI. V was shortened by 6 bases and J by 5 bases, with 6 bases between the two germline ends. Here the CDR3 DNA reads TGTGCCAGCAGAGCATTAGATACGCAGTATTTT. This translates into CASRALDTQYF.

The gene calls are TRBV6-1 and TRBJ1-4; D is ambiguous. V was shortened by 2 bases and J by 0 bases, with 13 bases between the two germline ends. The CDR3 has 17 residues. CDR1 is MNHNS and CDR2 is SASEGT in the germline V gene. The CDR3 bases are TGTGCCAGCAGTGAACGGGTCAGCACCGCAACTAATGAAAAACTGTTTTTT. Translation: CASSERVSTATNEKLFF.

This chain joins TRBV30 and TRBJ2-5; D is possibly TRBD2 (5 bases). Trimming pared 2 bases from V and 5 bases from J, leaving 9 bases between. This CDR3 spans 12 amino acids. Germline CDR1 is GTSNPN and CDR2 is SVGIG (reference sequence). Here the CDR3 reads CAWSSRGETQYF. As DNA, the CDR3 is TGTGCCTGGAGTTCCAGAGGGGAGACCCAGTACTTC.

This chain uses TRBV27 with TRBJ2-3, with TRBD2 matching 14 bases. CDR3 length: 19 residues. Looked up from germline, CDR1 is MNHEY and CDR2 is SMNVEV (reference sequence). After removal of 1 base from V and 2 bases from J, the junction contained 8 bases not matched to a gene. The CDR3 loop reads CASSLWGLAGESNTDTQYF. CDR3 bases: TGTGCCAGCAGTTTATGGGGACTAGCGGGGGAATCGAACACAGATACGCAGTATTTT.

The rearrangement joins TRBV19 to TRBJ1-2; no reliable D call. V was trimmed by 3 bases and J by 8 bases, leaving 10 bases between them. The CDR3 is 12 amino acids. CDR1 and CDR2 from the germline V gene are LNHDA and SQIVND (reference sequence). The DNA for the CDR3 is TGTGCCAGTAGTATTGGACTCCGGGGCTACACCTTC. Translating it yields CASSIGLRGYTF. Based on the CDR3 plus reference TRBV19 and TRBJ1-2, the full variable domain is DGGITQSPKYLFRKEGQNVTLSCEQNLNHDAMYWYRQDPGQGLRLIYYSQIVNDFQKGDIAEGYSVSREKKESFPLTVTSAQKNPTAFYLCASSIGLRGYTFGSGTRLTVV.

The CDR3 loop is CASSGTSGSYEQYF. Written as DNA, the CDR3 is TGTGCCAGCAGTGGGACTAGCGGGAGCTACGAGCAGTACTTC. The V and J genes are TRBV2 and TRBJ2-7; 13 positions match TRBD2. The germline V gene has CDR1 SNHLY and CDR2 FYNNEI. CDR3 length: 14 amino acids. J gave up 3 bases and V 4 bases, and 0 bases lay outside the gene matches.

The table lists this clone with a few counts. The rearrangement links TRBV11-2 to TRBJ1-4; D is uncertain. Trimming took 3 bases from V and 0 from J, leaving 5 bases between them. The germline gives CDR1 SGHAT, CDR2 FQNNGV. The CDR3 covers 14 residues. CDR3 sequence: CASSFGATNEKLFF. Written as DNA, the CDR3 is TGTGCCAGCAGCTTCGGAGCAACTAATGAAAAACTGTTTTTT.

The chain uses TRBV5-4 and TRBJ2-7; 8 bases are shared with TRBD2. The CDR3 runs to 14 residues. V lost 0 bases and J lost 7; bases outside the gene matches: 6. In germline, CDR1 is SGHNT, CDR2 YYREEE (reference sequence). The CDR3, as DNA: TGTGCCAGCAGCTTGGGACTAGCGTCGGGGGAGCAGTACTTC. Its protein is CASSLGLASGEQYF.

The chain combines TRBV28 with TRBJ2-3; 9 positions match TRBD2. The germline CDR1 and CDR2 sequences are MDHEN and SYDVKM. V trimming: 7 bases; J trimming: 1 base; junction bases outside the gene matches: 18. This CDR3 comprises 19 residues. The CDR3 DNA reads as TGTGCCAGCATCCCCATGGGAGCGGGAGGCGCAGTTCGCACAGATACGCAGTATTTT. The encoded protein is CASIPMGAGGAVRTDTQYF.

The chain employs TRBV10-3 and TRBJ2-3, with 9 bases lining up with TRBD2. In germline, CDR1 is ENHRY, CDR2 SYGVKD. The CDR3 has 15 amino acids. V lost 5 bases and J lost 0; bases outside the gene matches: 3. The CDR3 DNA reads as TGTGCCATCAGTAATAGCGGGGGCAGCACAGATACGCAGTATTTT. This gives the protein CAISNSGGSTDTQYF.

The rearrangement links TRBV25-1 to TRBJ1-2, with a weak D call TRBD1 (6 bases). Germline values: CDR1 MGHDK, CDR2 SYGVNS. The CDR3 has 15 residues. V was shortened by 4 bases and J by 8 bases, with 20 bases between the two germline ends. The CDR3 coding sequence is TGTGCCAGCAGTGCTACCGGGGGGGCCGCCGGGGGCTACACCTTC. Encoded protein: CASSATGGAAGGYTF.

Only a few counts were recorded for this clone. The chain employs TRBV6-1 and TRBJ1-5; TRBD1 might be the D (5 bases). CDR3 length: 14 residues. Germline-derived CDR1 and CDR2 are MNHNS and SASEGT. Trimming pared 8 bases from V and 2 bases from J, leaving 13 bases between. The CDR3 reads CASAFRVGNQPQHF. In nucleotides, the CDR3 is TGTGCCAGCGCATTCAGGGTTGGCAATCAGCCCCAGCATTTT.

The chain's CDR3 is CASSPGTSGSNEQFF. As DNA, the CDR3 is TGTGCCAGCAGTCCAGGGACTAGCGGGAGCAATGAGCAGTTCTTC. The rearrangement joins TRBV28 to TRBJ2-1; 14 nucleotides match TRBD2. This CDR3 spans 15 amino acids. V lost 5 bases and J lost 6; bases outside the gene matches: 3. Germline V gives CDR1 MDHEN, CDR2 SYDVKM.

In nucleotides, the CDR3 is TGTGCCAGCATAGGGGCTGGAAACACCATATATTTT. Translated: CASIGAGNTIYF. The chain uses TRBV6-6 and TRBJ1-3; tentative D call: TRBD1 (5 bases). Trimming shortened V by 7 bases and J by 2 bases, and 6 bases separated the two germline ends. The CDR3 has 12 residues. The V gene's germline CDR1 is MNHNY and CDR2 SVGAGI (reference sequence).

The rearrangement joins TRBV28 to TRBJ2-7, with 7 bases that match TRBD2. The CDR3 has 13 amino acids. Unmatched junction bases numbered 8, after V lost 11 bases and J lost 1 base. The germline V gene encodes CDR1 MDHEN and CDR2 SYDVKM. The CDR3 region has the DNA TGTGCCGGGAGGGCAGGGAGTTCCTACGAGCAGTACTTC. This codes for CAGRAGSSYEQYF.

The CDR3 DNA follows: TGTGCCAGCAGCTTAGTGGGAGGGCTCGAGCAGTACTTC. Its protein product is CASSLVGGLEQYF. The chain links TRBV7-9 to TRBJ2-5; 7 positions agree with TRBD2. Near its end, the DNA agrees better with TRBJ2-7, so the J call may be wrong. From germline, CDR1 is SEHNR and CDR2 FQNEAQ (reference sequence). This CDR3 has 13 residues.

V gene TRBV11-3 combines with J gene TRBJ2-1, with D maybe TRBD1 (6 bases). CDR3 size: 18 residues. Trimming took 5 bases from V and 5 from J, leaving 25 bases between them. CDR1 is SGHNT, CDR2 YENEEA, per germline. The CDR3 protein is CASSPIPGIIQGDNEQFF. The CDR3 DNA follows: TGTGCCAGCAGCCCGATACCGGGAATCATACAGGGAGACAATGAGCAGTTCTTC.

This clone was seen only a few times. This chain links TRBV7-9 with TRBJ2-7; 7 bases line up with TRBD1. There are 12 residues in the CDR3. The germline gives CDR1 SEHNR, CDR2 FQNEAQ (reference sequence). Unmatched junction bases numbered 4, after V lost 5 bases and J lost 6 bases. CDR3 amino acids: CASSAQGFEQYF. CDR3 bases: TGTGCCAGCAGCGCACAGGGGTTCGAGCAGTACTTC.

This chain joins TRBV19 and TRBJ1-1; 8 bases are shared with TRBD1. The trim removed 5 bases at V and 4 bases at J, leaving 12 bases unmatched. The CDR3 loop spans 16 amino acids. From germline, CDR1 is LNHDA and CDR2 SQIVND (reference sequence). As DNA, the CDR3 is TGTGCCAGTAGTCCAGTTGGGACAGGACCGAGCACTGAAGCTTTCTTT. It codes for CASSPVGTGPSTEAFF.

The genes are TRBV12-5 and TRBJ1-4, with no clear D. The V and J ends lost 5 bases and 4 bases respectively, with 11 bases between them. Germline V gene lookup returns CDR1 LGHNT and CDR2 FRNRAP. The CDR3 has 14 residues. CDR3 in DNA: TGTGCTAGTGGTCACCCCGGGAGTAATGAAAAACTGTTTTTT. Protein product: CASGHPGSNEKLFF.

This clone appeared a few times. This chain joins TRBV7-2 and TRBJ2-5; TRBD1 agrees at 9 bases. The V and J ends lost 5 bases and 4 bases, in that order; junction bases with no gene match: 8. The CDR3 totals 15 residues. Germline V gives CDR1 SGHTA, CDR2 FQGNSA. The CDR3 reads CASSRGQGHGETQYF. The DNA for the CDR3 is TGTGCCAGCAGCCGGGGACAGGGTCATGGAGAGACCCAGTACTTC.

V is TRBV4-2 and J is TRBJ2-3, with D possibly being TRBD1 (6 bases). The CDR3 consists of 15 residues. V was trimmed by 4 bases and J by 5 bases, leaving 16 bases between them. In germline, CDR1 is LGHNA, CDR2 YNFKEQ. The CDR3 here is CASSRGGRGEDTQYF. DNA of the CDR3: TGTGCCAGCAGCCGGGGTGGCAGGGGTGAAGATACGCAGTATTTT.

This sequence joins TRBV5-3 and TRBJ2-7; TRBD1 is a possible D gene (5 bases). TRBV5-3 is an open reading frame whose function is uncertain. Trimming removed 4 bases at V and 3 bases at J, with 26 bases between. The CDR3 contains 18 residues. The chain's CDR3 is CARSPTPTVIYKNYEQYF. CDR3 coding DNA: TGTGCCAGAAGCCCTACCCCGACAGTGATTTACAAGAACTACGAGCAGTACTTC.

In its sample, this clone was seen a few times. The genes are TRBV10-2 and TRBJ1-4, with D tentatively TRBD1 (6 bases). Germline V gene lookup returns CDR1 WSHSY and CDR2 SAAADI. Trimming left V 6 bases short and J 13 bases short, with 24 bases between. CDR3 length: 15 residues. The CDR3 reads CASSGGQEAQYGLFF. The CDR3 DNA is TGCGCCAGCAGCGGGGGGCAGGAGGCCCAGTACGGACTGTTTTTT.

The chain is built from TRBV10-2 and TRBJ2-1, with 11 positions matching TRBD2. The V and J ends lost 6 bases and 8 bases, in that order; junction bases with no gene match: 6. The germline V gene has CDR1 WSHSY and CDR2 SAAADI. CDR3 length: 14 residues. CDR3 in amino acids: CASSGTSGAYEQFF. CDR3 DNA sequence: TGCGCCAGCAGCGGGACTAGCGGTGCCTATGAGCAGTTCTTC.